This T cell receptor (beta chain) was identified during a study of CD8+CD57+ T cells in acquired aplastic anemia. Study context: Quantities of DNA derived from sorted CD4+ and CD8+ cells averaged 3.2 ug. The average read count for CD4+ cells in healthy donors was 8.5 million to 11 million. Whole-study findings and limits: Patients had around 30 CD8+ CDR3 sequences in common with controls (the shared set).

TCR beta VDJ and CDR3 profiles were obtained from a genomic DNA template. TCRdb itself ran the reads through MiXCR, one entry per CDR3 protein. In the table there are some 240,000 distinct CDR3 sequences, roughly 35% of which are singletons. This clonotype was seen just once. What it binds is not known. Since a much larger clone is just one base distant, this may be a read error. The CDR3 runs 15 residues. Germline V gene data show CDR1 as SGHVS and CDR2 as FNYEAQ. With 3 bases removed from V and 0 bases from J, the gap between germline ends came to 9 bases. The chain links TRBV7-6 to TRBJ1-3, with D unresolved. The sample was sorted CD4+, CD8+, or CD8+CD57+ T cells (not recorded which) from PBMCs. This sequence was found in a human donor in good health, serving as a control. This chain's CDR3 is CASSLREDSGNTIYF. The CDR3 region has the DNA TGTGCCAGCAGCTTGAGGGAAGACTCTGGAAACACCATATATTTT.